What follows is one T cell receptor (beta chain) and its context. This clone has just a few counts. The antigen it binds to is not known. Base qualities are not at hand, and no much larger clone is one base apart. Sample time point, as interpreted from the label and publication: 24 months on ibrutinib. For TCR beta library preparation, about 2.1 micrograms of genomic DNA were extracted from the cryopreserved PBMCs. High-throughput TCR beta sequencing was performed on longitudinal blood samples from CLL patients receiving ibrutinib monotherapy. Patients were enrolled in a phase 2 open-label single-center ibrutinib monotherapy trial. On a MiSeq, deep resolution sequencing aimed for a depth between 1 in 1 million and 1 in 200,000 T cells, with each clonotype covered approximately 10x on average. The immunoSEQ hsTCRB Kit was used to generate TCR beta libraries. The original pipeline was this. ImmunoSEQ Data Assistant and ImmunoSEQ Analyzer were used for data analysis, and V, D and J genes were assigned according to IMGT definitions. Clonality was computed as one minus normalized Shannon entropy of productive rearrangement frequencies, ranging from 0 to 1. Only overrepresented clonotypes making up at least 0.05% of the repertoire of each patient were included in the public clonotype analysis. Around 13 age-matched healthy donor repertoires from immuneACCESS were used as controls for clonality. In its TCRdb copy, this immuneACCESS table keeps in-frame sequences only and misses some clones. Where compared with another copy, unresolved V genes explain less than half of these, and the others have no known cause. The V and J calls and the clone size are those of that table, but D and trimming were determined from the DNA. In this sample the table shows approximately 210,000 clones, around 72% of which occur a single time. Of the sample, around an eighth is held by the ten largest clones.

CDR1 and CDR2 (LGHNA, YNFKEQ) derive from the germline V gene. The CDR3 starts with the cysteine, ends with the phenylalanine, and has 15 residues. The CDR3 DNA has 45 bases and is translated from base 1. The V and J ends are trimmed by 4 bases and 6 bases, leaving 18 bases between them. The record originates from a study of cytotoxic CD8 clonotypes in ibrutinib-treated CLL (dated by TCRdb to the early 2020s). For the study in its entirety: The cohort included about 15 treatment-naive and ten to eleven relapsed/refractory patients; roughly 17 were IGHV unmutated. Responses were partial in around 24 patients and complete in 2; after median around 72 months follow-up, roughly 14 stayed in remission and 12 progressed. Response samples were obtained after a median of roughly eleven months of treatment, with a range of roughly 6 to 36 months. On average, each sample had roughly 260,000 productive templates and more than 75,000 productive rearrangements. Longitudinal samples were available for about 30% of the 86 trial participants. Cryopreserved peripheral blood mononuclear cells were obtained before treatment, at response, and at either sustained remission or disease progression. Patients were still on ibrutinib when every remission and progressive disease sample was collected.

Paper-wide results and their limitations: Baseline clonality exceeded that of age-matched healthy donors and correlated strongly with circulating CD8+ T-cell counts. Public clonotypes were rare and either shrank or stayed stable during treatment, and the rise in clonality at ibrutinib response reflected expansion of private clonotypes. Lymph node repertoires were not examined, and the timing of sampling was not matched between patients in sustained remission and those whose disease progressed. An increase in clonality was observed at ibrutinib response, with clonality remaining stable during sustained remission and falling back toward baseline at progression.

The sequence was collected from a human donor with chronic lymphocytic leukemia. The sequencing here drew on PBMCs, taken after 24 months of ibrutinib treatment. The chain was built from TRBV4-2 and TRBJ1-2, with TRBD1 as a weak D call on 5 bases. CDR3 protein: CASSPLGQGRDGYTF. The sequence in DNA is TGTGCCAGCAGCCCTCTTGGGCAGGGCAGGGATGGCTACACCTTC.